What follows are 26 T cell receptor beta chains derived from one specimen sequenced in a study of graft-versus-host responses after intestinal transplantation. Repertoires were generated with immunoSEQ multiplex PCR, while TCRdb's copy carries only in-frame clones and drops some. The sample carries about 11,000 clones, approximately 30% recorded once. The material was alloreactive CD4+ T cells from a mixed lymphocyte reaction culture, obtained before transplantation. Subset here: CFSE-low proliferating T cells sorted from approximately six-day pre-transplant mixed lymphocyte reaction (GvH or HvG direction). The origin of the receptors is a human patient who was an organ donor for intestinal transplantation.

There are a few counts of this clone. This chain uses TRBV29-1 with TRBJ1-4; maybe TRBD1 (5 bases). V lost 7 bases and J 0 bases, leaving 9 bases between the germline ends. The CDR3 is 13 amino acids. CDR1 SQVTM and CDR2 ANQGSEA come from the germline V gene. CDR3 in DNA: TGCAGCGCCGGGGGGGCAACTAATGAAAAACTGTTTTTT. Its translation: CSAGGATNEKLFF.

V and J are TRBV2 and TRBJ1-1; D is possibly TRBD1 (6 bases). V was trimmed by 6 bases and J by 5 bases, leaving 16 bases between them. In germline, CDR1 is SNHLY, CDR2 FYNNEI. The CDR3 extends over 14 amino acids. The CDR3 region has the DNA TGTGCCAGCAGCCAACAGGGAGTTGAGACTGAAGCTTTCTTT. This encodes CASSQQGVETEAFF. Full variable domain (outside the CDR3, taken from reference TRBV2 and TRBJ1-1): EPEVTQTPSHQVTQMGQEVILRCVPISNHLYFYWYRQILGQKVEFLVSFYNNEISEKSEIFDDQFSVERPDGSNFTLKIRSTKLEDSAMYFCASSQQGVETEAFFGQGTRLTVV.

V and J are TRBV29-1 and TRBJ2-7; 7 bases fit TRBD1. The J segment lost 1 base and the V segment lost 6 bases, leaving 12 bases of the junction unmatched. This CDR3 spans 15 amino acids. Germline V lookup: CDR1 SQVTM, CDR2 ANQGSEA. In DNA form, the CDR3 reads TGCAGCGTGAGAGGGGGCAGGGCTTTTTCCTACGAGCAGTACTTC. Protein product: CSVRGGRAFSYEQYF.

This clone was observed a handful of times. V is TRBV10-3 and J is TRBJ1-2; D is perhaps TRBD1 (5 bases). CDR1 is ENHRY and CDR2 is SYGVKD in the germline V gene. Trimming cost V 0 bases and J 4 bases, with 12 bases left between them. This CDR3 comprises 15 residues. The chain's CDR3 is CAISESGSGPYGYTF. The CDR3 DNA sequence: TGTGCCATCAGTGAGTCGGGGTCAGGGCCCTATGGCTACACCTTC.

The rearrangement uses TRBV7-9 and TRBJ1-2; 10 positions agree with TRBD1. Losses at the gene ends were 5 bases for V and 7 bases for J; bases not matched to a gene: 13. Looked up from germline, CDR1 is SEHNR and CDR2 is FQNEAQ (reference sequence). The CDR3 covers 16 residues. The CDR3: CASSTLGETGGSGYTF. For the CDR3, the DNA is TGTGCCAGCAGCACCTTGGGGGAGACAGGGGGCAGTGGCTACACCTTC.

The genes are TRBV5-1 and TRBJ2-3; 9 bases map to TRBD1. The ends lost 2 bases at V and 7 bases at J; junction bases unmatched: 8. This CDR3 comprises 15 residues. Germline V gene data show CDR1 as SGHRS and CDR2 as YFSETQ. DNA of the CDR3: TGCGCCAGCAGCTTACCGGGACAGGGAGTTTATACGCAGTATTTT. As protein: CASSLPGQGVYTQYF.

The chain employs TRBV14 and TRBJ1-4; D not certain. The CDR3 has 13 amino acids. The ends were cut back, 4 bases at V and 8 bases at J, with 11 bases in the middle. Germline V CDR1 and CDR2: SGHDN, FVKESK. CDR3 nucleotides: TGTGCCAGCAGCCGGGGTTCGGGAGAAAAACTGTTTTTT. It specifies CASSRGSGEKLFF.

V usage is TRBV4-2 and J usage is TRBJ2-3; TRBD2 aligns across 9 bases. The ends lost 1 base at V and 4 bases at J; junction bases unmatched: 12. This CDR3 has 18 amino acids. CDR1 is LGHNA and CDR2 is YNFKEQ in the germline V gene. The CDR3 loop is CASSQAIIGLATSDTQYF. CDR3 nucleotides: TGTGCCAGCAGCCAAGCTATCATAGGACTAGCGACCTCAGATACGCAGTATTTT.

The genes are TRBV6-5 and TRBJ2-2; D is undetermined. The CDR3 runs to 14 residues. V was shortened by 7 bases and J by 5 bases, with 14 bases between the two germline ends. Germline-derived CDR1 and CDR2 are MNHEY and SVGAGI. The CDR3 DNA reads TGTGCCAGCACCCCCCTTCTCAGAACCGGGGAGCTGTTTTTT. Its protein is CASTPLLRTGELFF.

This clone was observed a few times. The chain recombines TRBV7-2 with TRBJ2-5; 7 nucleotides agree with TRBD2. The CDR3 runs 14 residues. After removal of 7 bases from V and 7 bases from J, the junction contained 12 bases not matched to a gene. The V gene's germline CDR1 is SGHTA and CDR2 FQGNSA. DNA of the CDR3: TGTGCCAGCACCTCGAGGACTAGAGTAGGGACCCAGTACTTC. Amino acid sequence: CASTSRTRVGTQYF.

Details on this clone: One end of the junction varies from germline; a read error may be responsible. The V and J genes are TRBV29-1 and TRBJ1-4; D is unresolved. The CDR3 sequence is 14 residues long. The germline CDR1 and CDR2 sequences are SQVTM and ANQGSEA. In DNA form, the CDR3 reads TGCAGCGTTAAAGACGGCGGTCGCGGGGAAAAACTGTTTTTT. Translated, it gives CSVKDGGRGEKLFF. Filled out from reference TRBV29-1 and TRBJ1-4, the complete variable domain reads SAVISQKPSRDICQRGTSLTIQCQVDSQVTMMFWYRQQPGQSLTLIATANQGSEATYESGFVIDKFPISRPNLTFSTLTVSNMSPEDSSIYLCSVKDGGRGEKLFFGSGTQLSVL.

This clone occurred a few times. V gene TRBV4-1 combines with J gene TRBJ1-2; weak D call: TRBD1 (6 bases). Germline-derived CDR1 and CDR2 are MGHRA and YSYEKL. Trimming cost V 3 bases and J 0 bases, with 11 bases left between them. This CDR3 contains 15 residues. The CDR3 protein is CASSQARDTNYGYTF. The CDR3 coding sequence is TGCGCCAGCAGCCAGGCCCGGGACACTAACTATGGCTACACCTTC.

This chain connects TRBV4-2 to TRBJ2-7, with 7 bases lining up with TRBD2. Trimming at V came to 1 base and at J to 3 bases, leaving 0 bases not matched to a gene. This CDR3 spans 13 amino acids. Per germline, CDR1 LGHNA and CDR2 YNFKEQ. CDR3 nucleotides: TGTGCCAGCAGCCAAGGGACTAGCTACGAGCAGTACTTC. This sequence encodes CASSQGTSYEQYF.

The V call is TRBV28, the J call TRBJ2-7, with 7 bases matching TRBD1. V lost 4 bases and J lost 3; bases outside the gene matches: 9. Germline values: CDR1 MDHEN, CDR2 SYDVKM. The CDR3 has 15 amino acids. The CDR3 loop reads CASSSHSTGLYEQYF. The CDR3 bases are TGTGCCAGCAGTTCCCACTCGACAGGGCTCTACGAGCAGTACTTC.

The CDR3 loop reads CASSQASGTGAGNTIYF. The DNA for the CDR3 is TGTGCCAGCAGCCAGGCCTCCGGGACAGGGGCTGGAAACACCATATATTTT. The J gene is TRBJ1-3, the V gene TRBV4-2; 10 bases match TRBD1. V was pared by 3 bases and J by 2 bases, with 7 bases of the junction left unmatched. The CDR3 loop spans 17 amino acids. Germline CDR1 LGHNA, CDR2 YNFKEQ.

The chain is built from TRBV7-2 and TRBJ1-4, with D maybe TRBD1 (5 bases). Germline values: CDR1 SGHTA, CDR2 FQGNSA. V was pared by 3 bases and J by 1 base, with 15 bases between. This CDR3 contains 17 residues. In nucleotides, the CDR3 is TGTGCCAGCAGCTTTCGTATTTACGACAGAACTAATGAAAAACTGTTTTTT. This translates into CASSFRIYDRTNEKLFF.

Within the sample, this clone is medium-sized (0.01 to 0.1%). The rearrangement uses TRBV28 and TRBJ1-6, with a weak D call TRBD1 (6 bases). V gave up 4 bases and J gave up 9 bases, with 16 bases separating them. From germline, CDR1 is MDHEN and CDR2 SYDVKM. This CDR3 has 15 amino acids. CDR3 region: CASSSYRASGSPLHF. The CDR3 DNA is TGTGCCAGCAGTTCATACAGGGCTAGTGGTTCACCCCTCCACTTT.

There are a few counts of this clone. V usage is TRBV5-1 and J usage is TRBJ1-6, with 9 bases fitting TRBD1. Germline lookup yields CDR1 SGHRS and CDR2 YFSETQ. The CDR3 runs to 15 residues. Trimming removed 0 bases from V and 8 bases from J; junction bases left unmatched: 3. The CDR3 reads CASSLEGTGYSPLHF. The DNA of the CDR3 is TGCGCCAGCAGCTTGGAAGGGACAGGGTATTCACCCCTCCACTTT.

The chain carries TRBV9 and TRBJ2-5, with TRBD2 matching 12 bases. This CDR3 has 18 amino acids. CDR1 and CDR2 (germline): SGDLS, YYNGEE. Trimming at V came to 0 bases and at J to 5 bases, leaving 11 bases not matched to a gene. CDR3 sequence reads: CASSVDASGGGLLETQYF. In DNA, the CDR3 is TGTGCCAGCAGCGTAGATGCTAGCGGGGGGGGGTTGTTGGAGACCCAGTACTTC. Complete variable domain (other parts from reference TRBV9 and TRBJ2-5): DSGVTQTPKHLITATGQRVTLRCSPRSGDLSVYWYQQSLDQGLQFLIQYYNGEERAKGNILERFSAQQFPDLHSELNLSSLELGDSALYFCASSVDASGGGLLETQYFGPGTRLLVL.

The chain couples TRBV19 to TRBJ2-5; tentative D call: TRBD2 (5 bases). This CDR3 has 13 amino acids. V lost 4 bases and J 5 bases, leaving 11 bases between the germline ends. The germline CDR1 and CDR2 sequences are LNHDA and SQIVND (reference sequence). As DNA, the CDR3 is TGTGCCAGTAGTACCCGGGGAGCGGAGACCCAGTACTTC. Amino acids: CASSTRGAETQYF.

In this sample, this clone turned up a few times. The V and J genes are TRBV19 and TRBJ2-2; 9 positions agree with TRBD1. The germline CDR1 and CDR2 sequences are LNHDA and SQIVND (reference sequence). CDR3 length: 17 residues. With V trimmed by 9 bases and J by 5 bases, 16 bases remained unmatched. As DNA, the CDR3 is TGTGCCAGCCGATTTGGACAGGGGTTAGGTCGAACCGGGGAGCTGTTTTTT. Protein product: CASRFGQGLGRTGELFF.

This clone is medium-sized. The chain couples TRBV7-3 to TRBJ1-1, with TRBD1 matching 10 bases. V gave up 3 bases and J gave up 4 bases; unmatched junction bases: 20. This CDR3 is built from 20 residues. Germline assignment: CDR1 SGHTA and CDR2 FQGTGA. CDR3 sequence: CASSFNSPGQGILGVTEAFF. The CDR3 DNA follows: TGTGCCAGCAGCTTCAACTCCCCGGGACAGGGGATACTTGGGGTCACTGAAGCTTTCTTT.

This chain joins TRBV5-1 and TRBJ2-2, with 8 nucleotides matching TRBD1. Unmatched junction bases numbered 4, after V lost 0 bases and J lost 3 bases. Germline lookup yields CDR1 SGHRS and CDR2 YFSETQ. The CDR3 totals 16 residues. CDR3 protein: CASSLAPGQDTGELFF. The CDR3 DNA follows: TGCGCCAGCAGCTTGGCCCCGGGACAGGACACCGGGGAGCTGTTTTTT.

This clone was observed once. The chain couples TRBV7-9 to TRBJ2-1; 7 nucleotides match TRBD2. This CDR3 spans 15 amino acids. Per the germline V gene, CDR1 is SEHNR and CDR2 is FQNEAQ (reference sequence). V trimming: 1 base; J trimming: 6 bases; junction bases outside the gene matches: 6. The CDR3 nucleotides read TGTGCCAGCAGCTTAGGAAGCGGGGTAAGCAATGAGCAGTTCTTC. Translated: CASSLGSGVSNEQFF.

The rearrangement links TRBV9 to TRBJ1-2; possible D gene TRBD1, 5 bases. Trimming took off 4 bases at V and 8 bases at J, with 21 bases between the two ends. CDR1 and CDR2 from the germline V gene are SGDLS and YYNGEE. This CDR3 has 15 residues. The chain's CDR3 is CASSPRGVAYDGYTF. In nucleotides, the CDR3 is TGTGCCAGCAGCCCCCGGGGGGTAGCATATGACGGCTACACCTTC.

Within the sample, this clone is medium-sized (0.01 to 0.1%). The chain links TRBV6-6 to TRBJ1-2; perhaps TRBD1 as D (5 bases). Germline loops: CDR1 MNHNY, CDR2 SVGAGI (reference sequence). The CDR3 totals 12 residues. The ends were cut back, 2 bases at V and 8 bases at J, with 9 bases in the middle. For the CDR3, the DNA is TGTGCCAGCAGTTACCCCAGGGCAGGCTACACCTTC. This gives the protein CASSYPRAGYTF.